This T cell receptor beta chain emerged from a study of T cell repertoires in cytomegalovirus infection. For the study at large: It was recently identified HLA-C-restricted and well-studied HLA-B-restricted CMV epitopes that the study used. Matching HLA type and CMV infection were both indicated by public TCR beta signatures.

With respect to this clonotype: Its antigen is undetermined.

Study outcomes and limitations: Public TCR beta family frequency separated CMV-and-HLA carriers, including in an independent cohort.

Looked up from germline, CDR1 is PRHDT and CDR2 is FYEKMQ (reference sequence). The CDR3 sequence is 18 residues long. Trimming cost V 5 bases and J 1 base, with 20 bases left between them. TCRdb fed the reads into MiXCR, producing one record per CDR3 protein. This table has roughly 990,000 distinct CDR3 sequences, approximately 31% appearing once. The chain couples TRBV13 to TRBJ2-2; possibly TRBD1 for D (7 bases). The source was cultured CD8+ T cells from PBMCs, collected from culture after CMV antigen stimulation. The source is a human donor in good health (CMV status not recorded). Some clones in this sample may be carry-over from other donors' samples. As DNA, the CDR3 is TGTGCCAGCAGCCCACATCGGACAGGCGGGGTGAACACCGGGGAGCTGTTTTTT. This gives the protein CASSPHRTGGVNTGELFF.